One sample yielded the 30 T cell receptor beta chains listed below, sequenced in a study of T cells after somatic rescue of genetic block. Clones were sequenced by immunoSEQ multiplex PCR, and TCRdb holds only the in-frame ones, with some missing. The sample contains tens of thousands of clones, approximately 91% of which appear only once. Sequencing was performed on peripheral blood mononuclear cells (PBMCs). The receptor set was obtained from a man aged 30 to 39.

V usage is TRBV5-5 and J usage is TRBJ2-7; D is unclear. Looked up from germline, CDR1 is SGHKS and CDR2 is YYEKEE (reference sequence). V was trimmed by 4 bases and J by 7 bases, leaving 18 bases between them. The CDR3 runs 14 residues. This CDR3 reads CASSPRPSSEEQYF. The DNA for the CDR3 is TGTGCCAGCAGCCCCAGACCGAGCTCGGAGGAGCAGTACTTC.

This chain joins TRBV12-5 and TRBJ2-7; no firm D call. V was clipped by 0 bases and J by 5 bases, with 14 bases between them. This CDR3 comprises 15 residues. Germline V gives CDR1 LGHNT, CDR2 FRNRAP. The CDR3 nucleotides read TGTGCTAGTGGTTTGGTACCCACAAAACGGCACGAGCAGTACTTC. As protein: CASGLVPTKRHEQYF.

Only a few counts were recorded for this clone. The chain employs TRBV28 and TRBJ1-4; 9 positions match TRBD1. The V gene's germline CDR1 is MDHEN and CDR2 SYDVKM. The J segment lost 5 bases and the V segment lost 7 bases, leaving 8 bases of the junction unmatched. The CDR3 is 15 residues long. DNA for the CDR3: TGTGCCAGCACCTCGCCGGGGACAGGGAATGAAAAACTGTTTTTT. Translation gives CASTSPGTGNEKLFF.

The V call is TRBV15, the J call TRBJ1-1, with D unclear. CDR1 is LNHNV and CDR2 is YYDKDF in the germline V gene (reference sequence). This CDR3 has 13 residues. Trimming removed 1 base at V and 6 bases at J, with 9 bases between. Here the CDR3 reads CATSRGLHAEAFF. CDR3 coding DNA: TGTGCCACCAGCAGAGGTCTCCACGCTGAAGCTTTCTTT.

The CDR3, as DNA: TGTGCCAGCAGTTTAAACGGAGAGACCCAGTACTTC. It translates to CASSLNGETQYF. The chain links TRBV28 to TRBJ2-5; D is unresolved. The germline V and J ends were trimmed by 2 bases and 4 bases, with 5 bases remaining between them. The germline gives CDR1 MDHEN, CDR2 SYDVKM. The length of the CDR3 is 12 residues. The full variable domain, completed using reference TRBV28 and TRBJ2-5, is DVKVTQSSRYLVKRTGEKVFLECVQDMDHENMFWYRQDPGLGLRLIYFSYDVKMKEKGDIPEGYSVSREKKERFSLILESASTNQTSMYLCASSLNGETQYFGPGTRLLVL.

The chain links TRBV6-6 to TRBJ2-1; D possibly matches TRBD1 or TRBD2 (5 bases each). V gave up 6 bases and J gave up 10 bases, with 13 bases separating them. The CDR3 has 12 residues. CDR1 MNHNY and CDR2 SVGAGI come from the germline V gene (reference sequence). CDR3 sequence reads: CASSNRGREQFF. The CDR3 nucleotides are TGTGCCAGCAGCAACCGGGGCAGGGAGCAGTTCTTC.

The rearrangement uses TRBV5-4 and TRBJ1-1; D is unclear. V lost 6 bases, J lost 1 base, and 10 bases lay in between. The CDR3 has 13 residues. Germline V gene lookup returns CDR1 SGHNT and CDR2 YYREEE (reference sequence). CDR3 in amino acids: CASTPDPNTEAFF. Here the CDR3 DNA reads TGTGCCAGCACCCCGGACCCGAACACTGAAGCTTTCTTT.

The chain links TRBV7-9 to TRBJ1-3; possible D gene TRBD1, 6 bases. Germline assignment: CDR1 SEHNR and CDR2 FQNEAQ (reference sequence). The CDR3 runs 16 residues. Trimming took 5 bases from V and 0 from J, leaving 14 bases between them. The CDR3 DNA reads as TGTGCCAGCAGCCCAGGACAGCTGAGCTCTGGAAACACCATATATTTT. Translating gives CASSPGQLSSGNTIYF.

The V call is TRBV7-7, the J call TRBJ1-5; no clear D gene. Germline V gives CDR1 SSHAT, CDR2 FNYEAQ (reference sequence). Trimming removed 4 bases from V and 7 bases from J, with 11 bases in between. The CDR3 extends over 13 amino acids. CDR3 in DNA: TGTGCCAGCAGCTCAAGACGAGGGCAGCCCCAGCATTTT. It codes for CASSSRRGQPQHF.

The chain carries TRBV19 and TRBJ2-2, with D perhaps matching TRBD1 or TRBD2 (6 bases each). The CDR3 contains 16 residues. Per germline, CDR1 LNHDA and CDR2 SQIVND (reference sequence). V was cut by 6 bases and J by 5 bases, with 19 bases left in between. DNA for the CDR3: TGTGCCAGTAGCCCCCCGAGGGGGGCGGGAACCGGGGAGCTGTTTTTT. This gives the protein CASSPPRGAGTGELFF.

The chain recombines TRBV6-1 with TRBJ1-1; D remains ambiguous. The V end was cut by 5 bases, the J end by 2 bases, with 12 bases between. Looked up from germline, CDR1 is MNHNS and CDR2 is SASEGT. The CDR3 contains 14 residues. In DNA, the CDR3 is TGTGCCAGCAGTCGACCGGGAGATAACACTGAAGCTTTCTTT. Translating gives CASSRPGDNTEAFF.

The chain links TRBV19 to TRBJ2-1, with 10 bases identical to TRBD2. The CDR3 is made up of 13 amino acids. Germline V lookup: CDR1 LNHDA, CDR2 SQIVND (reference sequence). The CDR3 loop reads CATRGTSVNEQFF. In nucleotides, the CDR3 is TGTGCTACCCGGGGGACTAGCGTAAATGAGCAGTTCTTC.

This clone showed up just once. The CDR3 protein is CSAEGVNYGYTF. The CDR3 region has the DNA TGCAGCGCGGAAGGGGTTAACTATGGCTACACCTTC. The chain uses TRBV29-1 and TRBJ1-2; TRBD1 might be the D (5 bases). The CDR3 is made up of 12 amino acids. Germline loops: CDR1 SQVTM, CDR2 ANQGSEA. Trimming took off 7 bases at V and 1 base at J, with 10 bases between the two ends.

The gene calls are TRBV5-5 and TRBJ2-5, with D unresolved. This CDR3 is 14 amino acids long. Trimming left V 0 bases short and J 5 bases short, with 11 bases between. Per the germline V gene, CDR1 is SGHKS and CDR2 is YYEKEE (reference sequence). This CDR3 is CASSLVGSSETQYF. DNA for the CDR3: TGTGCCAGCAGCTTGGTTGGCAGTTCGGAGACCCAGTACTTC.

The chain recombines TRBV5-6 with TRBJ1-4; 7 bases fit TRBD1. This CDR3 has 14 amino acids. Trimming took 4 bases from V and 5 from J; bases not matched to a gene: 5. Germline V gene lookup returns CDR1 SGHDT and CDR2 YYEEEE. CDR3 sequence: CASSTGTENEKLFF. Written as DNA, the CDR3 is TGTGCCAGCAGCACCGGGACAGAGAATGAAAAACTGTTTTTT.

A remark on this clone: At one boundary the junction diverges from the germline segment, which might be a read error. The rearrangement joins TRBV6-1 to TRBJ2-7; 8 bases are shared with TRBD2. The CDR3 extends over 12 amino acids. Germline V gives CDR1 MNHNS, CDR2 SASEGT. The chain's CDR3 is CASRAAGAEEYF. The CDR3 DNA is TGTGCCAGCAGGGCAGCGGGGGCCGAGGAGTACTTC.

The V gene is TRBV27, the J gene TRBJ1-1; 7 bases match TRBD1. Trimming at V came to 5 bases and at J to 5 bases, leaving 8 bases not matched to a gene. CDR1 and CDR2 from the germline V gene are MNHEY and SMNVEV (reference sequence). The CDR3 covers 14 residues. The CDR3 loop reads CASSPRQGGTEAFF. The DNA for the CDR3 is TGTGCCAGCAGTCCGAGACAGGGAGGGACTGAAGCTTTCTTT.

The V and J genes are TRBV12-5 and TRBJ2-3; D call uncertain. The CDR3 contains 15 residues. Trimming took 7 bases from V and 0 from J, leaving 14 bases between them. Germline V gene lookup returns CDR1 LGHNT and CDR2 FRNRAP. DNA for the CDR3: TGTGCTAGTGAAAGGGATTCGGTTAGCACAGATACGCAGTATTTT. Translation gives CASERDSVSTDTQYF.

This clone has only one observation. The genes are TRBV5-4 and TRBJ2-3, with 14 bases that match TRBD2. This CDR3 is built from 15 residues. Germline V gene data show CDR1 as SGHNT and CDR2 as YYREEE (reference sequence). Trimming cost V 4 bases and J 5 bases; bases outside gene matches: 3. The CDR3 loop reads CASSGGLAGEDTQYF. CDR3 nucleotide sequence: TGTGCCAGCAGCGGGGGACTAGCGGGAGAAGATACGCAGTATTTT.

CDR3 loop: CASSEGVGGGGETQYF. The CDR3 DNA sequence: TGTGCCAGCAGTGAAGGTGTGGGGGGCGGCGGGGAGACCCAGTACTTC. The chain uses TRBV2 and TRBJ2-5, with D perhaps given as TRBD1 or TRBD2 (6 bases each). V gave up 1 base and J gave up 5 bases, with 17 bases separating them. CDR3 length: 16 amino acids. CDR1 SNHLY and CDR2 FYNNEI come from the germline V gene.

The genes are TRBV5-4 and TRBJ1-1; D uncertain. Per germline, CDR1 SGHNT and CDR2 YYREEE (reference sequence). The CDR3 runs 11 residues. Trimming left V 3 bases short and J 8 bases short, with 8 bases between. CDR3 sequence reads: CASSSVREAFF. The CDR3 coding sequence is TGTGCCAGCAGCTCTGTCAGGGAAGCTTTCTTT.

This rearrangement joins TRBV11-2 to TRBJ2-7, with a tentative D call TRBD2 (5 bases). The CDR3 length is 15 residues. Per the germline V gene, CDR1 is SGHAT and CDR2 is FQNNGV. Trimming took 3 bases from V and 0 from J, leaving 12 bases between them. CDR3 amino acids: CASSFPEGSSYEQYF. In DNA form, the CDR3 reads TGTGCCAGCAGCTTTCCCGAGGGCAGCTCCTACGAGCAGTACTTC.

The rearrangement uses TRBV7-2 and TRBJ2-7; 8 bases are a match to TRBD2. CDR3 length: 15 amino acids. Germline V gene data show CDR1 as SGHTA and CDR2 as FQGNSA. Trimming at V came to 5 bases and at J to 1 base, leaving 7 bases not matched to a gene. CDR3 sequence: CASSPILAGSYEQYF. The DNA for the CDR3 is TGTGCCAGCAGCCCGATCTTAGCGGGATCCTACGAGCAGTACTTC.

This chain uses TRBV27 with TRBJ2-1; 8 bases match TRBD2. The CDR3 extends over 15 amino acids. The germline gives CDR1 MNHEY, CDR2 SMNVEV (reference sequence). J gave up 9 bases and V 3 bases, and 10 bases lay outside the gene matches. The CDR3 DNA is TGTGCCAGCAGTTTTGGACTAGCTAATGGGGGTGAGCAGTTCTTC. This sequence encodes CASSFGLANGGEQFF.

The chain joins TRBV4-1 to TRBJ2-7; 13 nucleotides agree with TRBD2. The CDR3 has 16 amino acids. V was pared by 6 bases and J by 2 bases, with 7 bases of the junction left unmatched. The germline V gene has CDR1 MGHRA and CDR2 YSYEKL. CDR3 amino acids: CASRGLAGERAYEQYF. The CDR3 bases are TGCGCCAGCAGAGGACTAGCGGGAGAAAGGGCCTACGAGCAGTACTTC.

This chain links TRBV15 with TRBJ2-1, with TRBD2 identical over 9 bases. Unmatched junction bases numbered 5, after V lost 0 bases and J lost 5 bases. The CDR3 has 16 amino acids. Germline CDR1 and CDR2: LNHNV and YYDKDF (reference sequence). CDR3 residues: CATSRDLSSGDNEQFF. CDR3 sequence (DNA): TGTGCCACCAGCAGAGATCTATCTAGCGGGGACAATGAGCAGTTCTTC. Using reference TRBV15 and TRBJ2-1 for the parts outside the CDR3, the full variable domain is DAMVIQNPRYQVTQFGKPVTLSCSQTLNHNVMYWYQQKSSQAPKLLFHYYDKDFNNEADTPDNFQSRRPNTSFCFLDIRSPGLGDTAMYLCATSRDLSSGDNEQFFGPGTRLTVL.

The rearrangement joins TRBV6-5 to TRBJ1-2; possibly TRBD1 for D (5 bases). This CDR3 comprises 15 residues. Germline values: CDR1 MNHEY, CDR2 SVGAGI. Deletions cut 0 bases from V and 4 bases from J, with 12 bases between. CDR3 bases: TGTGCCAGCAGTTACTCCCTCGGGGACCTCTATGGCTACACCTTC. Protein product: CASSYSLGDLYGYTF.

The V gene is TRBV6-5, the J gene TRBJ2-2; D possibly corresponds to TRBD1 (6 bases). The CDR3 sequence is 14 residues long. V shed 6 bases and J shed 1 base, with 9 bases lying between them. The germline V gene has CDR1 MNHEY and CDR2 SVGAGI. The CDR3 spells CASSRDKNTGELFF. Written as DNA, the CDR3 is TGTGCCAGCAGCCGGGACAAGAACACCGGGGAGCTGTTTTTT.

The rearrangement links TRBV27 to TRBJ2-1; 11 positions match TRBD2. Losses at the gene ends were 5 bases for V and 8 bases for J; bases not matched to a gene: 5. CDR1 MNHEY and CDR2 SMNVEV come from the germline V gene (reference sequence). The length of the CDR3 is 14 residues. The CDR3 coding sequence is TGTGCCAGCAGTCGGGGACTAGCGGCCGATGAGCAGTTCTTC. This sequence encodes CASSRGLAADEQFF.

CDR3 residues: CATSRDWDTQYF. In nucleotides, the CDR3 is TGTGCCACCAGCAGAGATTGGGATACGCAGTATTTT. The genes are TRBV15 and TRBJ2-3; D gene ambiguous. Germline V gene lookup returns CDR1 LNHNV and CDR2 YYDKDF (reference sequence). The CDR3 runs 12 residues. V lost 0 bases and J 6 bases, leaving 4 bases between the germline ends.